The rows below give T cell receptor beta chains drawn from one sample of a study of molecular identifiers for immune sequencing clone quantification. TCRdb re-derived calls from the PCR reads in MiXCR, one entry per CDR3 protein. The repertoire includes under 600,000 distinct CDR3 sequences, approximately 25% of them detected once, and about 0.75% sits in the top ten. The sample was naive CD8+ T cells from blood, with Jurkat cell RNA spiked in. The receptors stem from a human donor in good health. Some libraries in this study had Jurkat cell RNA spiked in. Each CDR3 is given with its conserved first and last residue. The order of the fields is CDR3 length, D gene, J gene, V gene, clone size, CDR3 protein, CDR3 DNA. The D gene is left open where the match is weak. Clone size, where shown, is once, few, many, or a class for clones that have expanded.

14 | NA | TRBJ2-1 | TRBV5-1 | few | CASGGASSYNEQFF | TGCGCCAGCGGGGGGGCAAGCTCCTACAATGAGCAGTTCTTC
15 | TRBD1 | TRBJ2-7 | TRBV28 | NA | CASSLQGQGNNEQYF | TGTGCCAGCAGTTTACAGGGACAGGGTAACAACGAGCAGTACTTC
14 | TRBD1 | TRBJ1-1 | TRBV5-6 | NA | CASSLGTGHAEAFF | TGTGCCAGCAGCTTGGGGACAGGGCACGCTGAAGCTTTCTTT
16 | NA | TRBJ1-5 | TRBV7-9 | many | CASSLVREVQNQPQHF | TGTGCCAGCAGCTTAGTCAGGGAGGTACAGAATCAGCCCCAGCATTTT
14 | NA | TRBJ1-5 | TRBV6-2/TRBV6-3 | NA | CASSSAPPWEPQHF | TGTGCCAGCAGCTCAGCCCCCCCTTGGGAGCCCCAGCATTTT
16 | NA | TRBJ2-5 | TRBV9 | many | CASSVVVGAGQETQYF | TGTGCCAGCAGCGTAGTAGTTGGGGCTGGCCAAGAGACCCAGTACTTC
16 | NA | TRBJ1-4 | TRBV5-1 | few | CASSLEAVSTNEKLFF | TGCGCCAGCAGCTTGGAGGCGGTCTCAACTAATGAAAAACTGTTTTTT
14 | TRBD2 | TRBJ2-7 | TRBV7-8 | NA | CASSFVAGGREQYF | TGTGCCAGCAGCTTCGTAGCGGGGGGGCGCGAGCAGTACTTC
13 | NA | TRBJ2-2 | TRBV6-2/TRBV6-3 | NA | CASSYSLTGELFF | TGTGCCAGCAGTTACAGTCTAACCGGGGAGCTGTTTTTT
13 | NA | TRBJ2-3 | TRBV30 | many | CAWNGGRTDTQYF | TGTGCCTGGAACGGGGGGCGGACAGATACGCAGTATTTT
15 | NA | TRBJ2-4 | TRBV5-5 | NA | CASSLEGPLRYIQYF | TGTGCCAGCAGCTTGGAGGGGCCTCTTCGATACATTCAGTACTTC
14 | TRBD1 | TRBJ2-5 | TRBV28 | many | CAGSTGTGKETQYF | TGTGCCGGATCAACCGGGACAGGGAAAGAGACCCAGTACTTC
16 | TRBD1 | TRBJ2-3 | TRBV11-2 | NA | CARSARRGGSTDTQYF | TGTGCCCGCAGCGCAAGGAGAGGGGGCAGCACAGATACGCAGTATTTT
18 | TRBD1 | TRBJ1-4 | TRBV7-9 | few | CASSFSMTGDFGGEKLFF | TGTGCCAGCAGCTTTAGTATGACAGGGGACTTTGGCGGTGAAAAACTGTTTTTT
16 | TRBD1 | TRBJ2-3 | TRBV9 | NA | CASSVGLQGATDTQYF | TGTGCCAGCAGCGTAGGGCTACAGGGGGCGACAGATACGCAGTATTTT
12 | NA | TRBJ1-6 | TRBV7-9 | many | CASSTPNSPLHF | TGTGCCAGCAGCACACCTAATTCACCCCTCCACTTT
13 | NA | TRBJ2-7 | TRBV27 | few | CASSYRVGGEQYF | TGTGCCAGCAGTTACAGGGTAGGTGGCGAGCAGTACTTC
14 | TRBD1 | TRBJ1-5 | TRBV6-5 | many | CASSYGQGVQPQHF | TGTGCCAGCAGTTACGGACAGGGGGTTCAGCCCCAGCATTTT
14 | NA | TRBJ2-3 | TRBV20-1 | NA | CSAREITSTDTQYF | TGCAGTGCTAGAGAGATCACTAGCACAGATACGCAGTATTTT
17 | NA | TRBJ2-2 | TRBV11-2 | many | CASSPGIITLQTGELFF | TGTGCCAGCAGCCCGGGGATCATTACCCTACAGACCGGGGAGCTGTTTTTT
16 | NA | TRBJ1-1 | TRBV9 | NA | CASSGPSGGLGTEAFF | TGTGCCAGCAGCGGACCGTCAGGAGGGTTGGGTACTGAAGCTTTCTTT
14 | TRBD1 | TRBJ1-1 | TRBV5-4 | many | CASSLVGQGSEAFF | TGTGCCAGCAGCTTGGTGGGACAGGGCTCTGAAGCTTTCTTT
14 | NA | TRBJ2-2 | TRBV28 | many | CASMIRTETGELFF | TGTGCCAGCATGATCCGGACTGAGACCGGGGAGCTGTTTTTT
14 | TRBD1 | TRBJ1-5 | TRBV6-5 | few | CASSDDRGRQPQHF | TGTGCCAGCAGCGACGACAGGGGACGTCAGCCCCAGCATTTT
18 | NA | TRBJ2-6 | TRBV4-3 | few | CASSQDRGLISGANVLTF | TGCGCCAGCAGCCAAGATCGGGGTCTAATCTCTGGGGCCAACGTCCTGACTTTC
16 | NA | TRBJ1-4 | TRBV4-1 | few | CASSQERTSTNEKLFF | TGCGCCAGCAGCCAAGAGAGGACATCAACTAATGAAAAACTGTTTTTT
16 | NA | TRBJ2-7 | TRBV6-5 | NA | CASSPGVSGLSYEQYF | TGTGCCAGCAGCCCCGGTGTCAGCGGACTCTCCTACGAGCAGTACTTC
13 | NA | TRBJ2-7 | TRBV7-6 | NA | CASSAGHLYEQYF | TGTGCCAGCAGCGCCGGACACCTCTACGAGCAGTACTTC
18 | NA | TRBJ2-3 | TRBV18 | NA | CASSPESPTHGGPDKQYF | TGTGCCAGCTCACCAGAAAGTCCAACTCATGGTGGTCCAGATAAGCAGTATTTT
15 | TRBD1 | TRBJ2-3 | TRBV2 | many | CASSEIRGQTDTQYF | TGTGCCAGCAGTGAAATCAGGGGGCAAACAGATACGCAGTATTTT
17 | NA | TRBJ2-3 | TRBV9 | few | CASSAGSPVWGTDTQYF | TGTGCCAGCAGCGCCGGCTCGCCAGTGTGGGGCACAGATACGCAGTATTTT
14 | NA | TRBJ2-7 | TRBV3-1 | NA | CASSQEGGPPEQYF | TGTGCCAGCAGCCAAGAGGGGGGGCCCCCCGAGCAGTACTTC
15 | NA | TRBJ2-1 | TRBV27 | few | CASSFANGGYNEQFF | TGTGCCAGCAGTTTTGCTAACGGGGGCTACAATGAGCAGTTCTTC
15 | NA | TRBJ2-7 | TRBV30 | few | CAWSVAPGPYYEQYF | TGTGCCTGGAGTGTAGCTCCGGGGCCTTACTACGAGCAGTACTTC
14 | NA | TRBJ2-5 | TRBV7-9 | NA | CASSFLAPQETQYF | TGTGCCAGCAGCTTCCTTGCGCCCCAAGAGACCCAGTACTTC
13 | NA | TRBJ1-4 | TRBV12-3/TRBV12-4 | many | CASRSPTNEKLFF | TGTGCCAGCAGGTCCCCAACTAATGAAAAACTGTTTTTT
15 | NA | TRBJ2-2 | TRBV4-3 | few | CASSQAYTGTGELFF | TGCGCCAGCAGCCAAGCGTATACAGGCACCGGGGAGCTGTTTTTT
14 | NA | TRBJ1-1 | TRBV6-5 | few | CASSPLSENTEAFF | TGTGCCAGCAGTCCACTCAGCGAGAACACTGAAGCTTTCTTT
16 | NA | TRBJ1-4 | TRBV6-5 | NA | CASSYVGGATNEKPFF | TGTGCCAGCAGTTACGTTGGGGGGGCAACTAATGAAAAACCGTTTTTT
13 | NA | TRBJ1-6 | TRBV27 | few | CASRGAAYSPLHF | TGTGCCAGCAGAGGGGCCGCATATTCACCCCTCCACTTT
16 | TRBD1 | TRBJ2-2 | TRBV6-7 | NA | CASSDRDRDGTGELFF | TGTGCCAGCAGCGACCGGGACAGGGATGGCACCGGGGAGCTGTTTTTT
18 | TRBD1 | TRBJ2-6 | TRBV12-3/TRBV12-4 | many | CASSPRDRVFAGANVLTF | TGTGCCAGCAGTCCCCGGGACAGGGTTTTCGCCGGGGCCAACGTCCTGACTTTC
17 | NA | TRBJ2-3 | TRBV9 | NA | CACSVRGLADSTDTQYF | TGTGCCTGCAGCGTGAGGGGGTTAGCGGATAGCACAGATACGCAGTATTTT
15 | TRBD1 | TRBJ2-1 | TRBV3-1 | NA | CASSQGQGDGNEQFF | TGTGCCAGCAGCCAAGGGCAGGGGGATGGGAATGAGCAGTTCTTC
14 | TRBD2 | TRBJ2-7 | TRBV5-6 | NA | CASSWTSGIYEQYF | TGTGCCAGCAGCTGGACTAGCGGAATCTACGAGCAGTACTTC
14 | TRBD1 | TRBJ2-5 | TRBV20-1 | few | CSALYRGWRETQYF | TGCAGTGCCCTATACAGGGGTTGGCGAGAGACCCAGTACTTC
15 | NA | TRBJ2-7 | TRBV6-2/TRBV6-3 | many | CASSLPGTISVEQYF | TGTGCCAGCAGTTTGCCGGGAACCATCTCCGTCGAGCAGTACTTC